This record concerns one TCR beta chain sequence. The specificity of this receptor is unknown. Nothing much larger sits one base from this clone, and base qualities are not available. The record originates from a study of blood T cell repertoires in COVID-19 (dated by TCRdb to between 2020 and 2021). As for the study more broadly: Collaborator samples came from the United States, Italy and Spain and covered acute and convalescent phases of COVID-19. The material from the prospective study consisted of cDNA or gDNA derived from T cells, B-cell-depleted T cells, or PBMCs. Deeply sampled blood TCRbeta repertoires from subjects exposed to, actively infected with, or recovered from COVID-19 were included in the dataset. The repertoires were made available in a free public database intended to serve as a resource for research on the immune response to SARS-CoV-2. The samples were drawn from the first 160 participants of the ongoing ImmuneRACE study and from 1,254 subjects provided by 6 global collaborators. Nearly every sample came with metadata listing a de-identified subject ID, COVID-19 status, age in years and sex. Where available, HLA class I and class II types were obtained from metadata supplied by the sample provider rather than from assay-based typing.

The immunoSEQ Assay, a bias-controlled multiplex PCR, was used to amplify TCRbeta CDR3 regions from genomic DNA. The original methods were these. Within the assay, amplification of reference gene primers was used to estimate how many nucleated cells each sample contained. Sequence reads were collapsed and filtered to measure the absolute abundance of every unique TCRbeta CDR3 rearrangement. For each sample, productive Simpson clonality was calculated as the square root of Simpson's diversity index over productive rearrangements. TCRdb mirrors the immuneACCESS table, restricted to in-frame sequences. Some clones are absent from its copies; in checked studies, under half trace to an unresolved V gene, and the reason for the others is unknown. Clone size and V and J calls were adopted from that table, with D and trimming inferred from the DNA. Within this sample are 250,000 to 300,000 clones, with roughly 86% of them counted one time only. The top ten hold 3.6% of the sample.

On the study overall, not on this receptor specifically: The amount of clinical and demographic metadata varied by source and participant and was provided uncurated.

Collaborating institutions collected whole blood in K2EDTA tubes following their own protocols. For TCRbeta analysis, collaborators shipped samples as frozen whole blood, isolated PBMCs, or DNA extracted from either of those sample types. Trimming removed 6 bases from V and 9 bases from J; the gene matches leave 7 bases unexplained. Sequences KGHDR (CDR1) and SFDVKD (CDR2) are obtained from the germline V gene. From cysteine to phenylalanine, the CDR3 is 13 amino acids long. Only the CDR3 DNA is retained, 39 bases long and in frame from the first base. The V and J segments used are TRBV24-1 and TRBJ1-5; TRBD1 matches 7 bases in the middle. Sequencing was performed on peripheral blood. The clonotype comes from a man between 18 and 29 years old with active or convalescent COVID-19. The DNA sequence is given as TGTGCCACCAGTTCGACAGGGCAAGGGCCCCAGCATTTT. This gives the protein CATSSTGQGPQHF.